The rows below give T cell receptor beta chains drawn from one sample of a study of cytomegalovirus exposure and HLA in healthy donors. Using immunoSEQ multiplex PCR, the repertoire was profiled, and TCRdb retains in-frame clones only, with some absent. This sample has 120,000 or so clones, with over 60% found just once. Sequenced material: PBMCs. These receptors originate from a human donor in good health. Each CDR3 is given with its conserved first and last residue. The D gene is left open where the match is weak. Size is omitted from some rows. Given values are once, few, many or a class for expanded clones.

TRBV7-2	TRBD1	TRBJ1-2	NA	CASSLGLRTGGYGYTF	TGTGCCAGCAGCTTAGGGCTCAGGACAGGGGGCTATGGCTACACCTTC
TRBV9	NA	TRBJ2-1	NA	CASSAGLHNEQFF	TGTGCCAGCAGCGCAGGTCTCCACAATGAGCAGTTCTTC
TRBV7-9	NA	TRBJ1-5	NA	CASSPHWGHQPQHF	TGTGCCAGCAGTCCCCATTGGGGGCATCAGCCCCAGCATTTT
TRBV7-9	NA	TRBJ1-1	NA	CASRFTDQGTEAFF	TGTGCCAGCAGATTTACCGACCAGGGCACTGAAGCTTTCTTT
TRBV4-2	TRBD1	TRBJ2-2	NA	CASSPGTGVVGELFF	TGTGCCAGCAGCCCCGGGACAGGGGTTGTCGGGGAGCTGTTTTTT
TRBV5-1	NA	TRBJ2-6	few	CASREFSGANVLTF	TGCGCCAGCCGAGAGTTCTCTGGGGCCAACGTCCTGACTTTC
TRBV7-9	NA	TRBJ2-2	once	CASTGTYTGELFF	TGTGCCAGCACCGGGACTTACACCGGGGAGCTGTTTTTT
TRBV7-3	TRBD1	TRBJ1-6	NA	CASSSGQGGSPLHF	TGTGCCAGCAGCTCCGGACAGGGAGGTTCACCCCTCCACTTT
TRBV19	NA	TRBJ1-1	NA	CASSSPGNTEAFF	TGTGCCAGTAGCTCTCCAGGGAACACTGAAGCTTTCTTT
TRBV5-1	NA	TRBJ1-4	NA	CASSLGGQAQYEKLFF	TGCGCCAGCAGCTTGGGAGGGCAGGCGCAATATGAAAAACTGTTTTTT
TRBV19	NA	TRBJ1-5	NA	CASRGGPNNQPQHF	TGTGCCAGTAGAGGAGGACCGAACAATCAGCCCCAGCATTTT
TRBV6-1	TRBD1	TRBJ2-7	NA	CASSESLGQGSNEQYF	TGTGCCAGCAGTGAATCCCTCGGACAGGGCTCGAACGAGCAGTACTTC
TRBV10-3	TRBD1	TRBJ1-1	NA	CAISESPDRQNTEAFF	TGTGCCATCAGTGAGTCTCCGGACAGGCAGAACACTGAAGCTTTCTTT
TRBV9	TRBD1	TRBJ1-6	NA	CASSSPGQGLNSPLHF	TGTGCCAGCAGCTCACCCGGACAGGGCCTTAATTCACCCCTCCACTTT
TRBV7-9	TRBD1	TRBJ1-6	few	CASSPPLGTGIIRHSPLHF	TGTGCCAGCAGCCCTCCGCTGGGGACAGGCATAATTCGGCATTCACCCCTCCACTTT
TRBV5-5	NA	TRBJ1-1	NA	CASSPVFMTEAFF	TGTGCCAGCAGCCCGGTGTTTATGACTGAAGCTTTCTTT
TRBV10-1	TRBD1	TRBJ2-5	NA	CASSQQGAGQETQYF	TGCGCCAGCAGTCAACAGGGGGCAGGCCAAGAGACCCAGTACTTC
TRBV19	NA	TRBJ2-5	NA	CASSVRNQETQYF	TGTGCCAGTAGTGTGAGAAACCAAGAGACCCAGTACTTC
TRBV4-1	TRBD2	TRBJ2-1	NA	CASSLAAGGNNEQFF	TGCGCCAGCAGCCTAGCAGCGGGGGGCAACAATGAGCAGTTCTTC
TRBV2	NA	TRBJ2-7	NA	CASSERGTYEQYF	TGTGCCAGTTCCGAACGGGGGACGTACGAGCAGTACTTC
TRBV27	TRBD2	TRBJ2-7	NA	CASSRAGDYEQYF	TGTGCCAGCAGCCGAGCGGGGGACTACGAGCAGTACTTC
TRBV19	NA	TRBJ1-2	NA	CASYGPATANYGYTF	TGTGCCAGTTACGGCCCCGCGACAGCTAACTATGGCTACACCTTC